The entry below describes one T cell receptor beta chain. This entry belongs to a study of monozygotic twins with cystic fibrosis. Trimming pared 3 bases from V and 6 bases from J, leaving 5 bases between. Germline CDR1 and CDR2: GTSNPN and SVGIG (reference sequence). The length of the CDR3 is 11 residues. Repertoires were generated with immunoSEQ multiplex PCR, while TCRdb's copy carries only in-frame clones and drops some. The sample shows over 20,000 clones, approximately 97% of them seen only once. This rearrangement joins TRBV30 to TRBJ2-2; D not certain. The receptor was derived from a girl under 18 with cystic fibrosis. Sequencing was performed on blood. The CDR3 sequence is CAWRGSGELFF. The CDR3 nucleotides read TGTGCCTGGAGGGGTTCCGGGGAGCTGTTTTTT.